This T cell receptor (beta chain) is drawn from a study of cytomegalovirus exposure and HLA in healthy donors. 60 Vbeta and 13 Jbeta primers were used in PCR. The assay was immunoSEQ multiplex PCR, and TCRdb's table has in-frame clones only and misses some. The profile shows around 190,000 clones, roughly four fifths of them singletons. This CDR3 is built from 14 residues. Trimming removed 1 base at V and 7 bases at J, with 13 bases between. Germline values: CDR1 SGDLS, CDR2 YYNGEE. The V call is TRBV9, the J call TRBJ2-3; a possible D gene is TRBD2 (6 bases). The sequencing sample was made of PBMCs. This sequence was found in a man between 18 and 29 years old in good health and CMV-seronegative. Here the CDR3 DNA reads TGTGCCAGCAGCGTATCCGGGAGTAAGAATACGCAGTATTTT. Translation: CASSVSGSKNTQYF.